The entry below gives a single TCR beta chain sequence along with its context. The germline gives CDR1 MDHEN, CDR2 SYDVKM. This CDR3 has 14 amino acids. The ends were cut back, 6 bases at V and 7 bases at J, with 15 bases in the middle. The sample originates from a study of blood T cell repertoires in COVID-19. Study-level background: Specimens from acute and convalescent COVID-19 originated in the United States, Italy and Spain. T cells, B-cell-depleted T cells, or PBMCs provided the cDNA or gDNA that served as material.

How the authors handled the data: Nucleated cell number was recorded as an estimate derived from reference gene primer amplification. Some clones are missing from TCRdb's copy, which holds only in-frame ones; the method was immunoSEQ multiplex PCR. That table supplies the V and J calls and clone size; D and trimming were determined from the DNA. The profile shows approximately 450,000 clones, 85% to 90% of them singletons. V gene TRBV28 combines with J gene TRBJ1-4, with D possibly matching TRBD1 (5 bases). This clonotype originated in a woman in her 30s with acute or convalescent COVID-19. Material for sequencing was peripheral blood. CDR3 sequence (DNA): TGTGCCAGCAGGACATTCAGGGTGGGTGAAAAACTGTTTTTT. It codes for CASRTFRVGEKLFF.